A selection of T cell receptor beta chains follows, all from one sample in a study of blood T cell repertoires in COVID-19. Clones were sequenced by immunoSEQ multiplex PCR, and TCRdb holds only the in-frame ones, with some missing. The sample has about 280,000 clones, less than 85% seen once; the top ten hold 2.5% to 3%. The sample taken for sequencing was PBMCs or T cells enriched from blood (not recorded which). These receptors were collected from a woman in her 50s who had recovered from COVID-19. Each CDR3 is given with its conserved first and last residue. D genes are given only for firm matches. Part of the rows lack a size; the others show once, few, many or a class for expanded clones.

TRBV19	NA	TRBJ1-2	NA	TGTGCCAGTACAAAGGGAGGCAGGGTCTTGGATGGCTACACCTTC	CASTKGGRVLDGYTF
TRBV19	NA	TRBJ1-1	NA	TGTGCCAGTAGTATTCGCACGACTCATGGGGGCTACACTGAAGCTTTCTTT	CASSIRTTHGGYTEAFF
TRBV28	TRBD1	TRBJ1-6	NA	TGTGCCAGCAGTGGAGGGACAGGGAATTCACCCCTCCACTTT	CASSGGTGNSPLHF
TRBV2	NA	TRBJ2-5	NA	TGTGCCAGCAGTGATCGGGAGACCCAGTACTTC	CASSDRETQYF
TRBV28	NA	TRBJ1-4	few	TGTGCCAGCAGTCCTCCTTCAACCGGGGTTAGAAACAAACTGTTTTTT	CASSPPSTGVRNKLFF
TRBV14	TRBD2	TRBJ2-5	once	TGTGCCAGCAGCCAAGGACTAGCGGATCAAGAGACCCAGTACTTC	CASSQGLADQETQYF
TRBV11-3	TRBD2	TRBJ2-1	NA	TGTGCCAGCAGCCGGGACGGACTAGCGGGAGATCGGCAGTTCTTC	CASSRDGLAGDRQFF
TRBV5-1	TRBD1	TRBJ2-7	NA	TGCGCCAGCAGCTCGGGACAGGAGCCCTCCTACGAGCAGTACTTC	CASSSGQEPSYEQYF
TRBV5-1	NA	TRBJ1-1	NA	TGCGCCAGCGGCCGCGAAGGGGTCACTGAAGCTTTCTTT	CASGREGVTEAFF
TRBV6-1	TRBD1	TRBJ1-6	NA	TGTGCCAGCAGTGAAGCGACAGGGGGCAGGAATTCACCCCTCCACTTT	CASSEATGGRNSPLHF
TRBV12-5	NA	TRBJ2-3	NA	TGTGCTAGTGCCTGGGGGGGCACAGATACGCAGTATTTT	CASAWGGTDTQYF
TRBV24-1	TRBD2	TRBJ2-1	NA	TGTGCCACCAGTGATACCCGGACAGTTAGCGGGGTACACAATGAGCAGTTCTTC	CATSDTRTVSGVHNEQFF
TRBV11-2	NA	TRBJ1-1	few	TGTGCCAGCAGCCGGTTTAACACTGAAGCTTTCTTT	CASSRFNTEAFF
TRBV5-1	NA	TRBJ1-2	NA	TGCGCCAGCAGCAGAGATACAGGGTCCGTTGTCTATGGCTACACCTTC	CASSRDTGSVVYGYTF
TRBV4-3	TRBD1	TRBJ1-3	NA	TGCGCCAGCAGCCGCAACAGGGGCCGAGGAAACACCATATATTTT	CASSRNRGRGNTIYF
TRBV28	NA	TRBJ1-2	NA	TGTGCCAGCAGTTCCACACGCTATGGCTACACCTTC	CASSSTRYGYTF
TRBV7-9	TRBD2	TRBJ2-1	NA	TGTGCCAGCAGTCTTGGGACTAGCGGGAAAGATGAGCAGTTCTTC	CASSLGTSGKDEQFF
TRBV7-9	TRBD1	TRBJ1-5	many	TGTGCCAGCAGCTCGGGACAGGGTCAGCCCCAGCATTTT	CASSSGQGQPQHF
TRBV30	NA	TRBJ2-7	few	TGTGCCTCGCTAATGGGGACATCTCTCGAGCAGTACTTC	CASLMGTSLEQYF
TRBV9	NA	TRBJ2-3	NA	TGTGCCAGCAGTCCGGGTGGGTATCGAGATACGCAGTATTTT	CASSPGGYRDTQYF
TRBV7-2	NA	TRBJ1-5	NA	TGTGCCAGCAGCTTCCCTGATCAGCCCCAGCATTTT	CASSFPDQPQHF
TRBV28	NA	TRBJ1-3	NA	TGTGCCAGCATAAAACTCTCTGGAAACACCATATATTTT	CASIKLSGNTIYF
TRBV7-8	TRBD1	TRBJ1-1	NA	TGTGCCAGCAGCACACGGACAGGGAGGACTGAAGCTTTCTTT	CASSTRTGRTEAFF
TRBV30	TRBD1	TRBJ1-4	NA	TGTGCCTGGAAAACCGGGACAGGCAATGAAAAACTGTTTTTT	CAWKTGTGNEKLFF
TRBV9	NA	TRBJ1-2	NA	TGTGCCAGCAGCCCTCCCCAGGGGTTTGGCTACACCTTC	CASSPPQGFGYTF
TRBV11-3	NA	TRBJ2-1	NA	TGTGCCAGCAGCTCGTGGGGCGATGAGCAGTTCTTC	CASSSWGDEQFF
TRBV28	NA	TRBJ2-5	NA	TGTGCCAGCAGTTTAACAGGGCCCCGTCGGGAGACCCAGTACTTC	CASSLTGPRRETQYF
TRBV28	TRBD1	TRBJ1-1	NA	TGTGCCAGCAGTGCCCGGACAGGGGTGGGCACTGAAGCTTTCTTT	CASSARTGVGTEAFF
TRBV18	NA	TRBJ2-6	NA	TGTGCCAGCTCACCCTTAAGAGGACAATTCTCTGGGGCCAACGTCCTGACTTTC	CASSPLRGQFSGANVLTF
TRBV20-1	NA	TRBJ2-1	NA	TGCAGTGCTCGGGGGAACAATGAGCAGTTCTTC	CSARGNNEQFF
TRBV24-1	NA	TRBJ2-1	once	TGTGCCACCAATGTTAGGAGGGGTTTCCCGCGTGTCGATGAGCAGTTCTTC	CATNVRRGFPRVDEQFF
TRBV7-9	TRBD2	TRBJ2-5	NA	TGTGCCAGCAGCCTAGCGGGGGACATGGGGACCCAGTACTTC	CASSLAGDMGTQYF
TRBV7-6	NA	TRBJ2-2	NA	TGTGCCAGCAGCTTAGCGCAGGGGCAGGTCGGGGAGCTGTTTTTT	CASSLAQGQVGELFF
TRBV4-3	NA	TRBJ1-1	NA	TGCGCCAGCAGCCAAGATGGTTTGCGGGAGAACACTGAAGCTTTCTTT	CASSQDGLRENTEAFF
TRBV9	NA	TRBJ2-1	NA	TGTGCCAGCAGCGTAGCCTACCGGGGTGATGAGCAGTTCTTC	CASSVAYRGDEQFF
TRBV19	TRBD1	TRBJ2-7	NA	TGTGCCAGTAGTGCGGGGACAGGGAGGTACGAGCAGTACTTC	CASSAGTGRYEQYF
TRBV4-1	NA	TRBJ1-2	few	TGCGCCAGCAGCCAAGAACAGGGTATTGCCTTCTACTATGGCTACACCTTC	CASSQEQGIAFYYGYTF